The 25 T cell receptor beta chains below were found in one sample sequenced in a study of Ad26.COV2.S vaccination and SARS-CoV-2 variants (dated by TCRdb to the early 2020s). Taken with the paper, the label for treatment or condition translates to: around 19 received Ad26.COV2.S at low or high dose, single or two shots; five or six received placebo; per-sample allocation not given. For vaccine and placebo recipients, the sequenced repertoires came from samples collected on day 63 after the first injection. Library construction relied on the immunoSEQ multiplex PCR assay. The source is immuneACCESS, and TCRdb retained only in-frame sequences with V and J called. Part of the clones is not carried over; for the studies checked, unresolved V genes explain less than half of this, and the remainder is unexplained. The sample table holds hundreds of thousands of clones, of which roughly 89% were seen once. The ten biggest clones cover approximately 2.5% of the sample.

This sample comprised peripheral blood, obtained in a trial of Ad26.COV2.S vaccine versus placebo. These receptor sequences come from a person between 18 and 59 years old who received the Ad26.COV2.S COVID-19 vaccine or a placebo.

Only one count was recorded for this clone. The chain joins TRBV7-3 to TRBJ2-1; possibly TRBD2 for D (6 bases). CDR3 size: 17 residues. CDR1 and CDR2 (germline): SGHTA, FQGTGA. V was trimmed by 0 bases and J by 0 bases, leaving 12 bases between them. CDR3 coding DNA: TGTGCCAGCAGCTTAACCCCCAACGGGGGCTCCTACAATGAGCAGTTCTTC. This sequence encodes CASSLTPNGGSYNEQFF.

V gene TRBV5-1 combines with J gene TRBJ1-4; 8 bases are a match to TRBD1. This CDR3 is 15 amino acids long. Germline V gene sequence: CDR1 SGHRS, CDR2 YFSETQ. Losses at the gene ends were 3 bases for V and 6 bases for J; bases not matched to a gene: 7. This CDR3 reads CASSWGTGRHEKLFF. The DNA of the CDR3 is TGCGCCAGCAGCTGGGGGACAGGACGGCATGAAAAACTGTTTTTT.

The CDR3 nucleotides are TGTGCCACCAGCAGAGACAGCCACGGCAATGAGCAGTTCTTC. Translating gives CATSRDSHGNEQFF. The J gene is TRBJ2-1, the V gene TRBV15; D is unresolved. V was cut by 0 bases and J by 6 bases, with 9 bases left in between. The germline gives CDR1 LNHNV, CDR2 YYDKDF (reference sequence). This CDR3 has 14 residues.

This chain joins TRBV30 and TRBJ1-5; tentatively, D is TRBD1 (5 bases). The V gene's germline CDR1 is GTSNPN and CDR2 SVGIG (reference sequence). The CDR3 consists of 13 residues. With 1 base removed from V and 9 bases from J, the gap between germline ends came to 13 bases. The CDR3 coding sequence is TGTGCCTGGAGTGGCGGGGGTTGGGTGCCCCAGCATTTT. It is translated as CAWSGGGWVPQHF.

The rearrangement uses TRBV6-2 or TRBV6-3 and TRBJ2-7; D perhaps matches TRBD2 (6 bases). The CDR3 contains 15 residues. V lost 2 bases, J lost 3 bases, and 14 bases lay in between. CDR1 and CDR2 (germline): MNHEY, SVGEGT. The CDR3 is CASSYGGEPHYEQYF. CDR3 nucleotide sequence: TGTGCCAGCAGTTACGGCGGGGAACCCCACTACGAGCAGTACTTC.

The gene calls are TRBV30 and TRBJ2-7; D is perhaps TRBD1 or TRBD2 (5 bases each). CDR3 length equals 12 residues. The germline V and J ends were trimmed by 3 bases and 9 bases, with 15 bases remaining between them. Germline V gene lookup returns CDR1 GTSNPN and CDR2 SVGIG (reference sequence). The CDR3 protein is CAWSRDRVAQYF. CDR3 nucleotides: TGTGCCTGGAGCCGGGACCGCGTCGCGCAGTACTTC. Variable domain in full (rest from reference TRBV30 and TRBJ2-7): SQTIHQWPATLVQPVGSPLSLECTVEGTSNPNLYWYRQAAGRGLQLLFYSVGIGQISSEVPQNLSASRPQDRQFILSSKKLLLSDSGFYLCAWSRDRVAQYFGPGTRLTVT.

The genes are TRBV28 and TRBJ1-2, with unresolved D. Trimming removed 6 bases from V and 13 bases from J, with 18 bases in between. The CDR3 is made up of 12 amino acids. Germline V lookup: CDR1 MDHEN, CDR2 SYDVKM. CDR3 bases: TGTGCCAGCAGACTGTACGGGAAATCCGCCACCTTC. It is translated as CASRLYGKSATF.

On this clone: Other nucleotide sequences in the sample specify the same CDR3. CDR3 in DNA: TGCAGTGCTAGTGGCACTAGCGGGAGCACAGATACGCAGTATTTT. It codes for CSASGTSGSTDTQYF. The chain couples TRBV20-1 to TRBJ2-3, with 9 bases aligning to TRBD2. This CDR3 is built from 15 residues. Germline V gene sequence: CDR1 DFQATT, CDR2 SNEGSKA (reference sequence). The V segment lost 3 bases and the J segment 0 bases; nucleotides outside the gene matches: 4.

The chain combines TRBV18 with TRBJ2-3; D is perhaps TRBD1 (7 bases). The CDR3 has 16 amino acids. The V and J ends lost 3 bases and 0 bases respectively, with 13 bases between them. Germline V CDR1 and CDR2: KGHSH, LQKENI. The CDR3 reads CASSPRDRLSTDTQYF. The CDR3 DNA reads TGTGCCAGCTCACCGCGGGACAGATTAAGCACAGATACGCAGTATTTT.

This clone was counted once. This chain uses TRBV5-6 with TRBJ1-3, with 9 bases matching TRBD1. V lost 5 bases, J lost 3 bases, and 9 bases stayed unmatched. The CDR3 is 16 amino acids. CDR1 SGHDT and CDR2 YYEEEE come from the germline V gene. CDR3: CASSEPGTGNGNTIYF. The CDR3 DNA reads TGTGCCAGCAGTGAACCTGGGACAGGGAATGGAAACACCATATATTTT.

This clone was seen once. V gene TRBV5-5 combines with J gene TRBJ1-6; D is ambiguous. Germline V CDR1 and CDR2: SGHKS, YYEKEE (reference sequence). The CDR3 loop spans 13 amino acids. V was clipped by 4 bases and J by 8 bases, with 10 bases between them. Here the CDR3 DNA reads TGTGCCAGCAGCCTTCAAAAGGATTCACCCCTCCACTTT. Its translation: CASSLQKDSPLHF.

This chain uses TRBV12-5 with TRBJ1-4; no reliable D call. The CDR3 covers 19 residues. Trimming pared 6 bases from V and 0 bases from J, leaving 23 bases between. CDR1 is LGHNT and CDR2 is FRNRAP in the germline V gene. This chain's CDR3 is CASGPTRGSLPATNEKLFF. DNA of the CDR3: TGTGCTAGTGGGCCCACCCGTGGTTCCCTTCCTGCAACTAATGAAAAACTGTTTTTT.

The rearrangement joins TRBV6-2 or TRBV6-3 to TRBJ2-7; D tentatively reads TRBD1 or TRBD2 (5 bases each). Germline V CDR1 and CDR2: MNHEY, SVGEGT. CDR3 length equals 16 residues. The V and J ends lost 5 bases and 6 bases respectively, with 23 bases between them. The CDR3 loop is CASSPTHDWDGAEQYV. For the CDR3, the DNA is TGTGCCAGCAGTCCGACCCACGACTGGGACGGGGCCGAGCAGTACGTC.

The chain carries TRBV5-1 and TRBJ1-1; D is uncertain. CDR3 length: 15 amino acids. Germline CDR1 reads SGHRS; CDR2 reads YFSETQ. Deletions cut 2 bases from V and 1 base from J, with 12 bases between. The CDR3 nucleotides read TGCGCCAGCAGCTTTGGCGGGATTTCGAACACTGAAGCTTTCTTT. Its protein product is CASSFGGISNTEAFF. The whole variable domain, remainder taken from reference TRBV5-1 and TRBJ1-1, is KAGVTQTPRYLIKTRGQQVTLSCSPISGHRSVSWYQQTPGQGLQFLFEYFSETQRNKGNFPGRFSGRQFSNSRSEMNVSTLELGDSALYLCASSFGGISNTEAFFGQGTRLTVV.

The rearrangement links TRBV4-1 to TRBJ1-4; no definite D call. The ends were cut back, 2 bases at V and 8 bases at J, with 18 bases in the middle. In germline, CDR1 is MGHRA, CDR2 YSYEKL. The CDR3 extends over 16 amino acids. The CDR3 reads CASSQKRPGVREKLFF. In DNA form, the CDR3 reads TGCGCCAGCAGCCAAAAGAGGCCCGGGGTGAGGGAAAAACTGTTTTTT.

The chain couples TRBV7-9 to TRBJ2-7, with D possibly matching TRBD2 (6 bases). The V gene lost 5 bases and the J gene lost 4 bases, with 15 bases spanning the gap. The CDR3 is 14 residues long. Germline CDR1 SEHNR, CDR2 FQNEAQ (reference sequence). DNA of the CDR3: TGTGCCAGCAGCGCCGGGACTGTCACTTACGAGCAGTACTTC. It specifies CASSAGTVTYEQYF.

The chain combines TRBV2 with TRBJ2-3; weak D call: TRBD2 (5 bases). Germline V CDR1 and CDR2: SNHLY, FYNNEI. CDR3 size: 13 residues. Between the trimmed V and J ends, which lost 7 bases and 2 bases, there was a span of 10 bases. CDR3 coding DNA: TGTGCCAGCAAGCGGACCCTCACAGATACGCAGTATTTT. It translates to CASKRTLTDTQYF.

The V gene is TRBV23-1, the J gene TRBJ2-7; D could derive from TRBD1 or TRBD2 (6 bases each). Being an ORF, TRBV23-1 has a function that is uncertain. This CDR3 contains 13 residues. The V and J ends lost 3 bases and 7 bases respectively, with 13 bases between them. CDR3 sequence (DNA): TGCGCCAGCAGTCATTCGGGGGCGGGAGAGCAGTACGTC. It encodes CASSHSGAGEQYV.

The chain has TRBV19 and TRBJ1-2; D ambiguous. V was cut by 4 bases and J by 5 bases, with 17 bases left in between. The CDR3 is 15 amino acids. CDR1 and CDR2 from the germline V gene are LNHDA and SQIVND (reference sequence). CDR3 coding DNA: TGTGCCAGTAGTACCCTCACGGAAATGGGATATGGCTACACCTTC. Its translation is CASSTLTEMGYGYTF.

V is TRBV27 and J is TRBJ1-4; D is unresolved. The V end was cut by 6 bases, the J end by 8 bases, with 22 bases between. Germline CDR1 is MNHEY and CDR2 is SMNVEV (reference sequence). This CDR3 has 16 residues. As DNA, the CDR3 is TGTGCCAGCAGCCTCACCGACTCCTCCGGGAGGGAAAAACTGTTTTTT. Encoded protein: CASSLTDSSGREKLFF.

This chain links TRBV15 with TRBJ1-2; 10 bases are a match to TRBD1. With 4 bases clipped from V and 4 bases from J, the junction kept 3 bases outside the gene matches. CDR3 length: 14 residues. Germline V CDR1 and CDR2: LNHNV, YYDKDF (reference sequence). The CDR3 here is CATSIGQGGYGYTF. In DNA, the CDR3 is TGTGCCACCAGCATCGGACAGGGGGGCTATGGCTACACCTTC.

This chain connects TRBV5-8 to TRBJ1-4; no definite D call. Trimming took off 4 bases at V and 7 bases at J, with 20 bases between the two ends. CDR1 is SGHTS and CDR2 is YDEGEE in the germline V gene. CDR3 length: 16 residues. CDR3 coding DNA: TGTGCCAGCAGCCAATTGAGGAGGGATAGAGGTGAAAAACTGTTTTTT. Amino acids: CASSQLRRDRGEKLFF.

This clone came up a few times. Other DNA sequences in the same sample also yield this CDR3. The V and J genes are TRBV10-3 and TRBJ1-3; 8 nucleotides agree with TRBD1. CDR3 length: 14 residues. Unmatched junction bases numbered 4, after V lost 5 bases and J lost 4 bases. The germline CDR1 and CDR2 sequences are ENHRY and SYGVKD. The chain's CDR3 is CAISSGGSGNTIYF. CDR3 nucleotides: TGTGCCATCAGTTCAGGGGGCTCAGGAAACACCATATATTTT.

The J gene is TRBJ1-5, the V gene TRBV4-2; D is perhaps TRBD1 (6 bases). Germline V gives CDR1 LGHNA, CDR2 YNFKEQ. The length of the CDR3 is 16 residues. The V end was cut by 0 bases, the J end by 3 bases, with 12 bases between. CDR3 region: CASSQDTRGTNQPQHF. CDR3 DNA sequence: TGTGCCAGCAGCCAAGATACGAGGGGGACCAATCAGCCCCAGCATTTT.

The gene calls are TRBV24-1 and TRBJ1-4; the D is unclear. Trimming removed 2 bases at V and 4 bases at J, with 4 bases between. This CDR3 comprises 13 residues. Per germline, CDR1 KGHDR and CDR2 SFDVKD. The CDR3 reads CATSDYSNEKLFF. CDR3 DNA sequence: TGTGCCACCAGTGATTACAGTAATGAAAAACTGTTTTTT.